This T cell receptor beta chain was captured by sequencing in a study of blood T cell repertoires in COVID-19. Study details: Some COVID-19 samples were acute and others convalescent; all came from the United States, Italy and Spain. The analysed material was cDNA or gDNA that came from T cells, B-cell-depleted T cells, or PBMCs.

The CDR3 extends over 20 amino acids. The V and J ends lost 3 bases and 1 base, in that order; junction bases with no gene match: 14. In germline, CDR1 is LNHDA, CDR2 SQIVND (reference sequence). Authors' data handling: Quantification of nucleated cells was approximated via reference gene primer amplification. The repertoire was sequenced with immunoSEQ multiplex PCR; TCRdb's copy has only in-frame clones and lacks some. For V, J and clone size, that table is used; D and trimming come from the DNA. The table includes over 200,000 clones, around 90% detected once. Sequencing was carried out using peripheral blood. The chain employs TRBV19 and TRBJ2-7; 14 bases fit TRBD2. This clonotype originated in a man aged 60 to 69 with COVID-19, enrolled during active disease. Written as DNA, the CDR3 is TGTGCCAGTAGTATCGCTTCGACTAGCGGGAGGGCCGCTCGGTCCTACGAGCAGTACTTC. This gives the protein CASSIASTSGRAARSYEQYF.